This record concerns one T cell receptor beta chain sequence. The data were obtained in a study of CD8 T cells in Susac syndrome. Random hexamers were used to reverse transcribe about 0.45 to 1 ug of RNA. TCRdb reprocessed the immunoSEQ multiplex PCR reads via MiXCR and lists one record per CDR3 protein. Seen here are 150,000 to 200,000 distinct CDR3 sequences, approximately 94% observed once, and the top ten hold approximately 0.098%. V trimming: 2 bases; J trimming: 4 bases; junction bases outside the gene matches: 12. The CDR3 covers 17 residues. CDR1 and CDR2 from the germline V gene are MNHEY and SVGAGI.

The sequence derives from a human donor in good health. The V gene is TRBV6-5, the J gene TRBJ2-3; 7 bases agree with TRBD2. Sequenced material: CD4+ T cells from PBMCs. CDR3 protein: CASSYGGGRSEADTQYF. The DNA for the CDR3 is TGTGCCAGCAGTTACGGGGGGGGGAGGTCCGAAGCAGATACGCAGTATTTT.